What follows are 9 T cell receptor beta chains derived from one specimen sequenced in a study of cytomegalovirus exposure and HLA in healthy donors. PCR amplification relied on 60 Vbeta primers (plus 13 Jbeta primers). Sequencing was performed with immunoSEQ multiplex PCR; in TCRdb, only in-frame clones are kept and a portion is missing. This table holds 90,000 to 120,000 clones, around 75% found once. The sequencing input was PBMCs. Receptor source: a woman between 18 and 29 years old in good health and CMV-seropositive.

This chain links TRBV7-8 with TRBJ2-1; 8 bases line up with TRBD2. The CDR3 is made up of 14 amino acids. CDR1 is SGHVS, CDR2 FQNEAQ, per germline. Unmatched junction bases numbered 6, after V lost 7 bases and J lost 4 bases. CDR3 protein: CASTRSSGYNEQFF. The CDR3 coding sequence is TGTGCCAGCACCCGATCTAGCGGGTACAATGAGCAGTTCTTC.

The chain couples TRBV29-1 to TRBJ1-1; the D gene is possibly TRBD1 (6 bases). There are 13 residues in the CDR3. Germline CDR1 SQVTM, CDR2 ANQGSEA. Trimming left V 0 bases short and J 5 bases short, with 10 bases between. CDR3 sequence: CSVEDLGGTEAFF. The CDR3 DNA reads TGCAGCGTTGAAGATCTAGGGGGTACTGAAGCTTTCTTT.

The chain links TRBV29-1 to TRBJ2-3, with 7 bases lining up with TRBD2. The germline V gene has CDR1 SQVTM and CDR2 ANQGSEA. The CDR3 contains 14 residues. The ends lost 4 bases at V and 2 bases at J; junction bases unmatched: 6. Here the CDR3 reads CSVGGGLYTDTQYF. The CDR3, as DNA: TGCAGCGTTGGGGGGGGGTTATACACAGATACGCAGTATTTT.

The V and J genes are TRBV29-1 and TRBJ2-7, with 10 bases fitting TRBD1. Germline V gene data show CDR1 as SQVTM and CDR2 as ANQGSEA. The V segment lost 5 bases and the J segment 3 bases; nucleotides outside the gene matches: 4. This CDR3 is 13 amino acids long. In DNA form, the CDR3 reads TGCAGCGTTACCGGGACAGGGGTCTACGAGCAGTACTTC. Its translation: CSVTGTGVYEQYF.

The DNA of the CDR3 is TGTGCTAGTGGTTTAGTGCGGGCTTCACGAACGCAGTATTTT. It codes for CASGLVRASRTQYF. V is TRBV12-5 and J is TRBJ2-3; tentatively, D is TRBD2 (5 bases). Germline V CDR1 and CDR2: LGHNT, FRNRAP. The CDR3 runs to 14 residues. V lost 3 bases and J lost 9, with 16 bases in between.

The CDR3 nucleotides are TGTGCCAGCACTCGCGACTCCTACGAGCAGTACTTC. Its translation: CASTRDSYEQYF. J is TRBJ2-7 and V is TRBV7-9; D unclear. Germline CDR1 SEHNR, CDR2 FQNEAQ (reference sequence). The CDR3 contains 12 residues. Between the trimmed V and J ends, which lost 7 bases and 0 bases, there was a span of 7 bases.

This clone was seen more than once but under ten times. The chain couples TRBV18 to TRBJ2-1; D is perhaps TRBD1 (5 bases). The CDR3 length is 15 residues. Germline V gives CDR1 KGHSH, CDR2 LQKENI. V shed 2 bases and J shed 0 bases, with 8 bases lying between them. CDR3 DNA sequence: TGTGCCAGCTCACCAGACAGATCCTCCTACAATGAGCAGTTCTTC. Protein: CASSPDRSSYNEQFF. Supplemented by reference TRBV18 and TRBJ2-1, the full variable domain reads NAGVMQNPRHLVRRRGQEARLRCSPMKGHSHVYWYRQLPEEGLKFMVYLQKENIIDESGMPKERFSAEFPKEGPSILRIQQVVRGDSAAYFCASSPDRSSYNEQFFGPGTRLTVL.

The V call is TRBV10-3, the J call TRBJ2-3, with 8 bases that match TRBD1. Losses at the gene ends were 6 bases for V and 1 base for J; bases not matched to a gene: 3. The CDR3 is made up of 14 amino acids. Germline CDR1 ENHRY, CDR2 SYGVKD. CDR3 loop: CAIRGGQGTDTQYF. CDR3 nucleotides: TGTGCCATCAGAGGGGGACAGGGCACAGATACGCAGTATTTT.

CDR3 loop: CASSEAPGSNQPQHF. The CDR3, as DNA: TGTGCCAGCAGTGAAGCTCCAGGGAGCAATCAGCCCCAGCATTTT. The chain joins TRBV6-1 to TRBJ1-5, with D possibly matching TRBD1 (5 bases). CDR1 and CDR2 from the germline V gene are MNHNS and SASEGT. The CDR3 covers 15 residues. V lost 0 bases, J lost 1 base, and 7 bases lay in between.